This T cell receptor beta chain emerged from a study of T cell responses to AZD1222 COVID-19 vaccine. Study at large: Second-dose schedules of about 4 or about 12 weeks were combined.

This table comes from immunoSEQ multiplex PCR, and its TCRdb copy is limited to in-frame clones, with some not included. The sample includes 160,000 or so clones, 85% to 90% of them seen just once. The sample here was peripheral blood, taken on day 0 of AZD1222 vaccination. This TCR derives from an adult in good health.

The CDR3 loop reads CASSYTGVGGAEAFF. The CDR3 coding sequence is TGTGCCAGCAGTTACACAGGGGTCGGGGGAGCTGAAGCTTTCTTT. V and J are TRBV6-5 and TRBJ1-1; 7 nucleotides agree with TRBD1. This CDR3 is built from 15 residues. Germline lookup yields CDR1 MNHEY and CDR2 SVGAGI. J gave up 6 bases and V 2 bases, and 9 bases lay outside the gene matches.